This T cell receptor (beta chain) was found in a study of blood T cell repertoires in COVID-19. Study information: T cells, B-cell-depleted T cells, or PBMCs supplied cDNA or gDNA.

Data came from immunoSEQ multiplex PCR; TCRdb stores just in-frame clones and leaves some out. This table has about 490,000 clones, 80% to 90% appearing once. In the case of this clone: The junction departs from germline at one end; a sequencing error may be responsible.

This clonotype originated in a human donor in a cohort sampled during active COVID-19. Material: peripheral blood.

For the CDR3, the DNA is TGTGCCAGCAGATCAATGGACAGGGGGCTTAACACCGAGGAGCTGTTTTTT. This encodes CASRSMDRGLNTEELFF. The V and J genes are TRBV28 and TRBJ2-2; 11 bases fit TRBD1. Germline V gene data show CDR1 as MDHEN and CDR2 as SYDVKM. CDR3 length: 17 amino acids.